The 15 T cell receptor beta chains reported below all come from one sample, sequenced in a study of blood T cell repertoires in COVID-19. Sequenced by immunoSEQ multiplex PCR; TCRdb stores in-frame clones only, minus some. Here the sample spans 120,000 or so clones, about four fifths being singletons. Sequences were obtained from peripheral blood. The receptors derive from a human donor in a cohort sampled during active COVID-19.

CDR3 loop: CASSETGNYNQPQHF. As DNA, the CDR3 is TGTGCCAGCAGTGAAACAGGGAATTATAATCAGCCCCAGCATTTT. The chain couples TRBV6-1 to TRBJ1-5, with D maybe TRBD1 (6 bases). The V gene lost 2 bases and the J gene lost 4 bases, with 12 bases spanning the gap. The length of the CDR3 is 15 residues. Germline CDR1 MNHNS, CDR2 SASEGT.

V and J are TRBV24-1 and TRBJ2-3; 11 bases are shared with TRBD2. The CDR3 contains 18 residues. The germline V gene has CDR1 KGHDR and CDR2 SFDVKD. The ends lost 5 bases at V and 6 bases at J; junction bases unmatched: 15. The CDR3 loop is CATSASGKLAGEGDTQYF. Written as DNA, the CDR3 is TGTGCCACCAGTGCCTCGGGGAAACTAGCGGGGGAAGGTGATACGCAGTATTTT.

A single count supports this clone. The chain carries TRBV2 and TRBJ2-1, with 10 bases identical to TRBD2. The germline V gene encodes CDR1 SNHLY and CDR2 FYNNEI. The ends lost 7 bases at V and 4 bases at J; junction bases unmatched: 4. The CDR3 has 14 residues. The DNA of the CDR3 is TGTGCCAGCATAGCGGGGGGTGGGTACAATGAGCAGTTCTTC. The encoded protein is CASIAGGGYNEQFF.

The chain combines TRBV5-1 with TRBJ2-6; D is possibly TRBD1 (7 bases). CDR1 and CDR2 from the germline V gene are SGHRS and YFSETQ. The CDR3 sequence is 16 residues long. The germline V and J ends were trimmed by 0 bases and 4 bases, with 11 bases remaining between them. Written as DNA, the CDR3 is TGCGCCAGCAGCTTGGAGGGGGCGGGGGGGGCCAACGTCCTGACTTTC. Translation: CASSLEGAGGANVLTF. The full variable domain, with the rest looked up from reference TRBV5-1 and TRBJ2-6, is KAGVTQTPRYLIKTRGQQVTLSCSPISGHRSVSWYQQTPGQGLQFLFEYFSETQRNKGNFPGRFSGRQFSNSRSEMNVSTLELGDSALYLCASSLEGAGGANVLTFGAGSRLTVL.

The chain combines TRBV18 with TRBJ1-2; 8 bases map to TRBD1. Germline trimming cut 3 bases from V and 5 bases from J; bases unmatched to any gene: 5. Germline assignment: CDR1 KGHSH and CDR2 LQKENI. The CDR3 length is 14 residues. Written as DNA, the CDR3 is TGTGCCAGCTCACCGCAGGACAGGGAGTATGGCTACACCTTC. This encodes CASSPQDREYGYTF.

The chain combines TRBV11-2 with TRBJ2-7, with 7 positions matching TRBD2. Trimming cost V 6 bases and J 0 bases; bases outside gene matches: 11. The germline V gene has CDR1 SGHAT and CDR2 FQNNGV. The CDR3 has 16 amino acids. For the CDR3, the DNA is TGTGCCAGCAGATTCACGGGGGGTTCCAGCTCCTACGAGCAGTACTTC. Protein: CASRFTGGSSSYEQYF.

J is TRBJ2-6 and V is TRBV10-3; no reliable D call. The germline gives CDR1 ENHRY, CDR2 SYGVKD. The CDR3 totals 13 residues. Trimming left V 6 bases short and J 0 bases short, with 3 bases between. CDR3 bases: TGTGCCATCAGCAACTCTGGGGCCAACGTCCTGACTTTC. Amino acid sequence: CAISNSGANVLTF.

The J gene is TRBJ2-1, the V gene TRBV3-1 (or the pseudogene TRBV3-2); weak D call: TRBD2 (6 bases). Germline lookup yields CDR1 LGHDT and CDR2 YNNKEL (reference sequence). V lost 0 bases and J 0 bases, leaving 21 bases between the germline ends. The CDR3 has 20 residues. The CDR3 nucleotides are TGTGCCAGCAGCCAAGATCGAGGTTCCGGGACTTCTTACTCCTACAATGAGCAGTTCTTC. Amino acid sequence: CASSQDRGSGTSYSYNEQFF.

Notes on this clone: This sample includes further DNA sequences coding for the same CDR3. The chain couples TRBV9 to TRBJ1-1, with D uncertain. Germline V lookup: CDR1 SGDLS, CDR2 YYNGEE. The CDR3 spans 14 residues. Trimming took off 0 bases at V and 1 base at J, with 7 bases between the two ends. CDR3 nucleotides: TGTGCCAGCAGCGTAGGCCCAGGGAACACTGAAGCTTTCTTT. Amino acid sequence: CASSVGPGNTEAFF.

This clone appeared a few times. The chain recombines TRBV12-3 or TRBV12-4 with TRBJ1-6, with no clear D. This CDR3 has 13 amino acids. V was trimmed by 0 bases and J by 7 bases, leaving 4 bases between them. CDR3 coding DNA: TGTGCCAGCAGTTTAGCGGCAAATTCACCCCTCCACTTT. Residues: CASSLAANSPLHF.

The gene calls are TRBV10-3 and TRBJ2-3; 8 bases align to TRBD2. Germline lookup yields CDR1 ENHRY and CDR2 SYGVKD. This CDR3 comprises 18 residues. V gave up 0 bases and J gave up 1 base; unmatched junction bases: 9. CDR3 coding DNA: TGTGCCATCAGTGAGTCCCTTGGGGCGGGGGGCCGCACAGATACGCAGTATTTT. Its translation: CAISESLGAGGRTDTQYF.

This clone was observed once. The V gene is TRBV25-1, the J gene TRBJ1-5; a possible D gene is TRBD1 (6 bases). Trimming removed 3 bases at V and 3 bases at J, with 9 bases between. Germline V gene sequence: CDR1 MGHDK, CDR2 SYGVNS. This CDR3 region has 14 residues. DNA for the CDR3: TGTGCCAGCAGTGACGTGGGGGCCAATCAGCCCCAGCATTTT. It specifies CASSDVGANQPQHF.

The chain uses TRBV5-1 and TRBJ1-4; TRBD1 matches at 7 bases. The CDR3 runs 17 residues. Germline CDR1 and CDR2: SGHRS and YFSETQ. The V gene end was trimmed by 4 bases and the J gene end by 3 bases; junction bases not matched to a gene: 12. The CDR3 is CASSNGQAFSANEKLFF. Here the CDR3 DNA reads TGCGCCAGCAGCAATGGACAGGCTTTTTCGGCTAATGAAAAACTGTTTTTT.

This clone was seen a few times. The CDR3 sequence: CASSLQGGNQPQHF. The CDR3 nucleotides are TGTGCCAGTAGTCTACAGGGTGGCAATCAGCCCCAGCATTTT. The V gene is TRBV19, the J gene TRBJ1-5; possibly TRBD1 for D (6 bases). Trimming took off 5 bases at V and 2 bases at J, with 10 bases between the two ends. Per the germline V gene, CDR1 is LNHDA and CDR2 is SQIVND (reference sequence). The CDR3 has 14 amino acids.

The V gene is TRBV19, the J gene TRBJ1-2; 7 bases are shared with TRBD1. With 7 bases clipped from V and 4 bases from J, the junction kept 9 bases outside the gene matches. The CDR3 totals 14 residues. Germline V gives CDR1 LNHDA, CDR2 SQIVND (reference sequence). This chain's CDR3 is CASKPGTVSYGYTF. As DNA, the CDR3 is TGTGCCAGTAAGCCCGGGACAGTCTCCTATGGCTACACCTTC.